Listed below are T cell receptor beta chains from one sample, sequenced in a study of blood T cell repertoires in COVID-19. Generated by immunoSEQ multiplex PCR, the TCRdb table keeps only in-frame clones and is missing some. The data contain 150,000 or so clones, approximately 86% of them singletons. Sequencing used peripheral blood. The receptor source for this set is a woman between 50 and 59 years old with acute or convalescent COVID-19. CDR3s include the opening cysteine and the closing phenylalanine or tryptophan. The order of the fields is V gene, J gene, clone size, D gene, CDR3 protein, CDR3 DNA. D genes are given only for firm matches. Size is omitted from some rows. Given values are once, few, many or a class for expanded clones.

V gene: TRBV6-5
J gene: TRBJ1-1
clone size: NA
D gene: TRBD1
CDR3 protein: CASSYSFDRGTTEAFF
CDR3 DNA: TGTGCCAGCAGTTACTCTTTTGACAGGGGGACCACTGAAGCTTTCTTT

V gene: TRBV7-2
J gene: TRBJ1-5
clone size: few
D gene: TRBD1
CDR3 protein: CASSSDRVDQPQHF
CDR3 DNA: TGTGCCAGCAGCTCGGACAGGGTCGATCAGCCCCAGCATTTT

V gene: TRBV27
J gene: TRBJ1-6
clone size: NA
D gene: NA
CDR3 protein: CASSLAGTDNSPLHF
CDR3 DNA: TGTGCCAGCAGTTTAGCCGGGACTGATAATTCACCCCTCCACTTT

V gene: TRBV13
J gene: TRBJ2-1
clone size: NA
D gene: NA
CDR3 protein: CASSFGGNEQFF
CDR3 DNA: TGTGCCAGCAGCTTCGGGGGAAATGAGCAGTTCTTC

V gene: TRBV5-4
J gene: TRBJ2-5
clone size: NA
D gene: TRBD2
CDR3 protein: CASSLASGQETQYF
CDR3 DNA: TGTGCCAGCAGCTTGGCTAGCGGCCAAGAGACCCAGTACTTC

V gene: TRBV7-6
J gene: TRBJ1-3
clone size: NA
D gene: NA
CDR3 protein: CASSLGPGSGNTIYF
CDR3 DNA: TGTGCCAGCAGCTTAGGGCCAGGCTCTGGAAACACCATATATTTT

V gene: TRBV18
J gene: TRBJ1-1
clone size: NA
D gene: TRBD1
CDR3 protein: CASSRGQGDTEAFF
CDR3 DNA: TGTGCCAGCTCCCGGGGACAGGGGGACACTGAAGCTTTCTTT

V gene: TRBV6-2/TRBV6-3
J gene: TRBJ2-3
clone size: few
D gene: TRBD2
CDR3 protein: CASSYKLAGTDTQYF
CDR3 DNA: TGTGCCAGCAGTTACAAACTAGCGGGCACAGATACGCAGTATTTT

V gene: TRBV23-1
J gene: TRBJ1-3
clone size: once
D gene: NA
CDR3 protein: CATKRGLGNTIYF
CDR3 DNA: TGCGCCACCAAGCGGGGGCTTGGAAACACCATATATTTT

V gene: TRBV3-1/TRBV3-2
J gene: TRBJ1-1
clone size: NA
D gene: NA
CDR3 protein: CASSHRYMNTEAFF
CDR3 DNA: TGTGCCAGCAGCCATCGGTATATGAACACTGAAGCTTTCTTT

V gene: TRBV19
J gene: TRBJ2-7
clone size: NA
D gene: NA
CDR3 protein: CASSIGRSGYEQYF
CDR3 DNA: TGTGCCAGTAGTATAGGGCGAAGCGGGTACGAGCAGTACTTC

V gene: TRBV30
J gene: TRBJ1-1
clone size: NA
D gene: TRBD1
CDR3 protein: CAWDRGMMGTEAFF
CDR3 DNA: TGTGCCTGGGACAGGGGGATGATGGGCACTGAAGCTTTCTTT

V gene: TRBV29-1
J gene: TRBJ1-2
clone size: NA
D gene: NA
CDR3 protein: CSVVTGDVRGYTF
CDR3 DNA: TGCAGCGTTGTAACGGGTGACGTTAGAGGCTACACCTTC

V gene: TRBV6-5
J gene: TRBJ2-4
clone size: few
D gene: TRBD2
CDR3 protein: CASSREGESKNIQYF
CDR3 DNA: TGTGCCAGCAGTCGGGAGGGAGAAAGCAAAAACATTCAGTACTTC

V gene: TRBV5-6
J gene: TRBJ1-2
clone size: NA
D gene: NA
CDR3 protein: CASSLASLVYGYTF
CDR3 DNA: TGTGCCAGCAGTCTCGCCAGTTTGGTCTATGGCTACACCTTC

V gene: TRBV24-1
J gene: TRBJ1-3
clone size: few
D gene: NA
CDR3 protein: CATSDFDENTIYF
CDR3 DNA: TGTGCCACCAGTGATTTCGATGAGAACACCATATATTTT

V gene: TRBV7-7
J gene: TRBJ2-5
clone size: NA
D gene: TRBD2
CDR3 protein: CASSSGTSGGETQYF
CDR3 DNA: TGTGCCAGCAGCTCTGGGACTAGCGGGGGAGAGACCCAGTACTTC

V gene: TRBV7-2
J gene: TRBJ2-7
clone size: NA
D gene: NA
CDR3 protein: CASSPRRGSYEQYF
CDR3 DNA: TGTGCCAGCAGCCCCCGGCGCGGTTCGTACGAGCAGTACTTC

V gene: TRBV5-1
J gene: TRBJ2-3
clone size: few
D gene: NA
CDR3 protein: CASSFRAGALLPQYF
CDR3 DNA: TGCGCCAGCAGCTTCAGGGCGGGGGCCCTCCTGCCGCAGTATTTT

V gene: TRBV7-9
J gene: TRBJ2-1
clone size: NA
D gene: TRBD2
CDR3 protein: CAFPAGGPHEQFF
CDR3 DNA: TGTGCCTTCCCAGCGGGAGGGCCCCATGAGCAGTTCTTC

V gene: TRBV7-2
J gene: TRBJ1-6
clone size: NA
D gene: NA
CDR3 protein: CASSLSLRAFNSPLHF
CDR3 DNA: TGTGCCAGCAGCTTATCCCTCAGGGCCTTTAATTCACCCCTCCACTTT

V gene: TRBV19
J gene: TRBJ2-4
clone size: NA
D gene: TRBD1
CDR3 protein: CASRTSTGRDYKNIQYF
CDR3 DNA: TGTGCCAGTAGGACCTCGACAGGGCGCGATTACAAAAACATTCAGTACTTC

V gene: TRBV19
J gene: TRBJ1-1
clone size: NA
D gene: NA
CDR3 protein: CASSTLTGLEAFF
CDR3 DNA: TGTGCCAGTAGTACCCTGACCGGACTGGAAGCTTTCTTT

V gene: TRBV6-2/TRBV6-3
J gene: TRBJ1-2
clone size: NA
D gene: NA
CDR3 protein: CASSKGGMDGYTF
CDR3 DNA: TGTGCCAGCAGTAAAGGGGGTATGGATGGCTACACCTTC

V gene: TRBV5-8
J gene: TRBJ1-2
clone size: NA
D gene: NA
CDR3 protein: CASRTGIYGYTF
CDR3 DNA: TGTGCCAGCAGAACAGGGATTTATGGCTACACCTTC

V gene: TRBV19
J gene: TRBJ1-1
clone size: NA
D gene: NA
CDR3 protein: CASSIHGTPNTEAFF
CDR3 DNA: TGTGCCAGTAGTATCCACGGGACACCGAACACTGAAGCTTTCTTT